This passage covers 20 T cell receptor beta chains from one sample sequenced in a study of blood T cell repertoires in COVID-19. Clones were read by immunoSEQ multiplex PCR, and TCRdb kept only the in-frame ones, dropping some. The table has 120,000 or so clones, around 88% seen once. Sequenced sample: peripheral blood. These receptors were obtained from a woman aged 45-59 years with active or convalescent COVID-19.

The J gene is TRBJ1-6, the V gene TRBV18; 9 bases map to TRBD1. Germline CDR1 KGHSH, CDR2 LQKENI. The V and J ends lost 5 bases and 7 bases, in that order; junction bases with no gene match: 3. This CDR3 region has 14 residues. CDR3 region: CASSSGQGNSPLHF. In nucleotides, the CDR3 is TGTGCCAGCTCATCGGGACAGGGAAATTCACCCCTCCACTTT.

The rearrangement uses TRBV23-1 and TRBJ2-1, with D perhaps TRBD2 (6 bases). TRBV23-1 is flagged as an ORF with uncertain function. The CDR3 extends over 13 amino acids. Trimming left V 9 bases short and J 6 bases short, with 15 bases between. CDR3 sequence: CARGTRRGNEQFF. CDR3 sequence (DNA): TGCGCCAGGGGGACTCGAAGGGGCAATGAGCAGTTCTTC.

The chain recombines TRBV5-4 with TRBJ2-1; TRBD1 is a possible D gene (5 bases). Germline loops: CDR1 SGHNT, CDR2 YYREEE (reference sequence). V was cut by 2 bases and J by 5 bases, with 20 bases left in between. The length of the CDR3 is 17 residues. CDR3 in DNA: TGTGCCAGCAGCTTAAAAGGTCCGTTAGGGGCCCACAATGAGCAGTTCTTC. Translating gives CASSLKGPLGAHNEQFF.

V gene TRBV7-9 combines with J gene TRBJ2-7, with TRBD2 identical over 16 bases. V gave up 4 bases and J gave up 6 bases; unmatched junction bases: 9. The CDR3 contains 17 residues. Germline assignment: CDR1 SEHNR and CDR2 FQNEAQ (reference sequence). Written as DNA, the CDR3 is TGTGCCAGCAGCTGGGGACTAGCGGGAGGGGACCCTACCGAGCAGTACTTC. Translation: CASSWGLAGGDPTEQYF.

The gene calls are TRBV27 and TRBJ2-2, with D possibly being TRBD1 (5 bases). The CDR3 consists of 16 residues. Germline V gene data show CDR1 as MNHEY and CDR2 as SMNVEV (reference sequence). V lost 3 bases and J lost 5, with 16 bases in between. CDR3 loop: CASSLNRPPGTGELFF. CDR3 coding DNA: TGTGCCAGCAGTTTGAACAGGCCTCCAGGGACCGGGGAGCTGTTTTTT.

The J gene is TRBJ2-5, the V gene TRBV6-5; 7 bases match TRBD2. The CDR3 extends over 15 amino acids. Germline lookup yields CDR1 MNHEY and CDR2 SVGAGI. Trimming at V came to 11 bases and at J to 5 bases, leaving 17 bases not matched to a gene. The CDR3 DNA reads TGTGCCTCCGGACGATTCGGGGAGGGCCAGGAGACCCAGTACTTC. This gives the protein CASGRFGEGQETQYF.

The V gene is TRBV14, the J gene TRBJ2-1; 7 positions match TRBD1. The CDR3 contains 13 residues. J lost 12 bases, V lost 2 bases, and 7 bases had no gene match. Germline V gene lookup returns CDR1 SGHDN and CDR2 FVKESK. The CDR3 is CASSQNLRQGQFF. The CDR3 DNA sequence: TGTGCCAGCAGCCAAAACTTAAGACAGGGGCAGTTCTTC. Full variable domain (outside the CDR3, taken from reference TRBV14 and TRBJ2-1): EAGVTQFPSHSVIEKGQTVTLRCDPISGHDNLYWYRRVMGKEIKFLLHFVKESKQDESGMPNNRFLAERTGGTYSTLKVQPAELEDSGVYFCASSQNLRQGQFFGPGTRLTVL.

About this clone: This CDR3 is also generated by other DNA sequences in the sample. The rearrangement joins TRBV28 to TRBJ2-4, with 10 nucleotides matching TRBD1. Germline-derived CDR1 and CDR2 are MDHEN and SYDVKM. Germline trimming cut 4 bases from V and 3 bases from J; bases unmatched to any gene: 9. The CDR3 extends over 17 amino acids. The CDR3 nucleotides read TGTGCCAGCAGTTATTTGACAGGGGGCTTGGTCAAAAACATTCAGTACTTC. This encodes CASSYLTGGLVKNIQYF.

The rearrangement uses TRBV4-3 and TRBJ2-6; tentative D call: TRBD1 (6 bases). Trimming shortened V by 3 bases and J by 1 base, and 10 bases separated the two germline ends. The germline V gene encodes CDR1 LGHNA and CDR2 YSLEER. The CDR3 contains 16 residues. The DNA of the CDR3 is TGCGCCAGCAGCCAGGGAACAGGGTCTGGGGCCAACGTCCTGACTTTC. As protein: CASSQGTGSGANVLTF.

V usage is TRBV28 and J usage is TRBJ1-1; D uncertain. With 2 bases removed from V and 0 bases from J, the gap between germline ends came to 4 bases. This CDR3 has 13 residues. The V gene's germline CDR1 is MDHEN and CDR2 SYDVKM. Written as DNA, the CDR3 is TGTGCCAGCAGTTTAAACTTGAACACTGAAGCTTTCTTT. It codes for CASSLNLNTEAFF.

The chain carries TRBV18 and TRBJ2-3; 13 bases fit TRBD2. Germline values: CDR1 KGHSH, CDR2 LQKENI. The CDR3 has 17 amino acids. Trimming took 3 bases from V and 5 from J; bases not matched to a gene: 8. CDR3 protein: CASSPPGLAGAVDTQYF. The CDR3 region has the DNA TGTGCCAGCTCACCTCCCGGACTAGCGGGAGCTGTAGATACGCAGTATTTT.

The chain has TRBV4-2 and TRBJ2-5; 11 nucleotides agree with TRBD2. Germline V gene data show CDR1 as LGHNA and CDR2 as YNFKEQ. V trimming: 6 bases; J trimming: 3 bases; junction bases outside the gene matches: 6. The CDR3 covers 15 residues. This CDR3 is CASRSTSGIEETQYF. In DNA, the CDR3 is TGTGCCAGCAGATCGACTAGCGGGATCGAAGAGACCCAGTACTTC.

This clone was seen a few times. The V call is TRBV5-1, the J call TRBJ1-1, with D hard to call. Germline V lookup: CDR1 SGHRS, CDR2 YFSETQ. The CDR3 spans 15 residues. V was clipped by 1 base and J by 2 bases, with 12 bases between them. The CDR3 sequence: CASSLLTDSNTEAFF. Written as DNA, the CDR3 is TGCGCCAGCAGCTTGTTGACGGACTCTAACACTGAAGCTTTCTTT. Variable domain in full (rest from reference TRBV5-1 and TRBJ1-1): KAGVTQTPRYLIKTRGQQVTLSCSPISGHRSVSWYQQTPGQGLQFLFEYFSETQRNKGNFPGRFSGRQFSNSRSEMNVSTLELGDSALYLCASSLLTDSNTEAFFGQGTRLTVV.

V usage is TRBV5-4 and J usage is TRBJ2-1, with TRBD1 matching over 8 bases. The junction had 5 bases not matched to a gene; V was cut back by 5 bases and J by 1 base. Germline CDR1 and CDR2: SGHNT and YYREEE (reference sequence). The CDR3 totals 15 residues. In nucleotides, the CDR3 is TGTGCCAGCAGACCCGACAGGGGATCCTACAATGAGCAGTTCTTC. Translating gives CASRPDRGSYNEQFF.

The chain couples TRBV2 to TRBJ2-1, with a tentative D call TRBD1 (5 bases). The length of the CDR3 is 20 residues. Germline-derived CDR1 and CDR2 are SNHLY and FYNNEI. Trimming pared 3 bases from V and 0 bases from J, leaving 24 bases between. The CDR3 DNA reads TGTGCCAGCAGTGACCCCGACAGAAACCTTCTTTTTAGCTCCTACAATGAGCAGTTCTTC. This sequence encodes CASSDPDRNLLFSSYNEQFF. Supplemented by reference TRBV2 and TRBJ2-1, the full variable domain reads EPEVTQTPSHQVTQMGQEVILRCVPISNHLYFYWYRQILGQKVEFLVSFYNNEISEKSEIFDDQFSVERPDGSNFTLKIRSTKLEDSAMYFCASSDPDRNLLFSSYNEQFFGPGTRLTVL.

The chain combines TRBV11-2 with TRBJ2-5, with D unclear. The V end was cut by 4 bases, the J end by 4 bases, with 19 bases between. CDR1 and CDR2 from the germline V gene are SGHAT and FQNNGV. The CDR3 runs to 16 residues. DNA for the CDR3: TGTGCCAGCAGCTCTTACGACACAGCTAACGGAGAGACCCAGTACTTC. Translating it yields CASSSYDTANGETQYF.

V is TRBV6-5 and J is TRBJ2-5, with a tentative D call TRBD1 (6 bases). This CDR3 is 14 amino acids long. CDR1 and CDR2 from the germline V gene are MNHEY and SVGAGI. The V end lost 5 bases, the J end lost 9 bases, and 19 bases lay between the germline ends. The CDR3 sequence is CASSIGSQGGAQYF. DNA of the CDR3: TGTGCCAGCAGTATTGGGTCACAGGGTGGGGCCCAGTACTTC.

The J gene is TRBJ2-5, the V gene TRBV6-2 or TRBV6-3; the match to TRBD2 covers 11 bases. V shed 3 bases, J shed 4 bases, and the junction held 1 base outside the gene matches. The CDR3 loop spans 14 amino acids. Germline CDR1 MNHEY, CDR2 SVGEGT. CDR3 bases: TGTGCCAGCAGTTATCTAGCGGGAGGAGAGACCCAGTACTTC. Translated: CASSYLAGGETQYF.

The V and J genes are TRBV5-1 and TRBJ2-5, with TRBD2 as a possible D gene (6 bases). CDR1 is SGHRS and CDR2 is YFSETQ in the germline V gene. This CDR3 comprises 13 residues. V lost 0 bases and J lost 5, with 8 bases in between. CDR3 in amino acids: CASSLGGLETQYF. CDR3 coding DNA: TGCGCCAGCAGCTTGGGGGGACTGGAGACCCAGTACTTC.

The chain links TRBV7-9 to TRBJ2-1; D not certain. Trimming shortened V by 3 bases and J by 6 bases, and 3 bases separated the two germline ends. Germline CDR1 reads SEHNR; CDR2 reads FQNEAQ (reference sequence). This CDR3 comprises 11 residues. The CDR3, as DNA: TGTGCCAGCAGCTTGAGCAATGAGCAGTTCTTC. This codes for CASSLSNEQFF.